This is a list of T cell receptor beta chains from one sample in a study of blood T cell repertoires in COVID-19. Clones were read by immunoSEQ multiplex PCR, and TCRdb kept only the in-frame ones, dropping some. The sample shows 250,000 or so clones, approximately 88% of them seen only once. The sample consisted of peripheral blood. These receptors originate from a woman in her 30s with COVID-19, enrolled during active disease. Both conserved end residues are trimmed from each CDR3.

>TRBJ1-1|TRBV14
ASSQGRRNTEAF
>TRBJ1-4|TRBV21-1
ASKGQREKLF
>TRBJ2-1|TRBV28
ASSIITGYNEQF
>TRBJ2-3|TRBV6-4
ASRGTSGSTDTQY
>TRBJ2-1|TRBV29-1
SVPLGERREQF
>TRBJ2-5|TRBV5-6
ASSLWGGGETQY
>TRBJ2-5|TRBV14
ASSPAAQIRTQY
>TRBJ2-1|TRBV2
AVHTRRYNEQF
>TRBJ1-2|TRBV11-2
ASSLGDGYT
>TRBJ1-5|TRBV27
ASSPPGGQPQH
>TRBJ2-5|TRBV3-1/TRBV3-2
ASSLLGLADQETQY
>TRBJ2-1|TRBV14
ASSLSGGGDNEQF
>TRBJ1-5|TRBV30
AWSGRGGNQPQH
>TRBJ2-3|TRBV3-1/TRBV3-2
ASSLPSGGTVD
>TRBJ1-6|TRBV9
ASSVGAVGNHSPLH
>TRBJ1-6|TRBV19
ASSTGRAGNSPLH
>TRBJ1-1|TRBV20-1
SARVTGEAF
>TRBJ1-1|TRBV10-3
AITQDTANEAF
>TRBJ2-3|TRBV28
AINREWRPTDTQY
>TRBJ1-1|TRBV2
ASMGREAF
>TRBJ2-1|TRBV10-2
ASRTGTGNNEQF
>TRBJ2-3|TRBV11-2
ASSFGQVTDTQY
>TRBJ1-2|TRBV6-2/TRBV6-3
ASSYGDRGYT
>TRBJ2-5|TRBV5-1
ATSDQAGQETQY
>TRBJ1-2|TRBV11-2
ASSLSGGYGQGYT
>TRBJ2-5|TRBV5-1
ASSSQETQY
>TRBJ2-7|TRBV10-1
ASSASGGTGYEQY
>TRBJ2-2|TRBV24-1
ATGRQGGNTGELF
>TRBJ1-2|TRBV24-1
ATSAGGAVGDGYT
>TRBJ1-1|TRBV19
ASSWTVRGNTEAF
>TRBJ2-3|TRBV7-6
ASSNWDRGRPDTQY
>TRBJ1-4|TRBV6-2/TRBV6-3
ASSYARDTNEKLF
>TRBJ2-7|TRBV6-5
ASSYSPRAISYEQY
>TRBJ2-5|TRBV12-2
ASRQGSSTGETQY
>TRBJ1-2|TRBV6-5
ASRTTGSYGYT
>TRBJ2-1|TRBV20-1
SASRGSYNEQF
>TRBJ2-4|TRBV6-2/TRBV6-3
ASSYSGGTGIQY
>TRBJ1-1|TRBV5-4
ASSLDGQRNTEAF
>TRBJ2-3|TRBV2
ASSAEGQITDTQY
>TRBJ1-1|TRBV6-5
ASSYGGTGSTEAF
>TRBJ2-5|TRBV5-5
ASSFGTGMETQY
>TRBJ2-7|TRBV2
ASAYRWGAYEQY